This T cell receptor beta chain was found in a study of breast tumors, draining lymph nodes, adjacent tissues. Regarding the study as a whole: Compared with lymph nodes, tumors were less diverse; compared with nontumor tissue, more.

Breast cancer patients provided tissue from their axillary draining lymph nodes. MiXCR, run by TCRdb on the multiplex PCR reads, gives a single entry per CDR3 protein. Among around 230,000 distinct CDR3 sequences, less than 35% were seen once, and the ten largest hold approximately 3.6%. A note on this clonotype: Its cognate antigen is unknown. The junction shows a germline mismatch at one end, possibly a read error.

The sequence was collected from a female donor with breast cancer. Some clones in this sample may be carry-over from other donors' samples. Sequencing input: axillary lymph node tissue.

The CDR3 coding sequence is TGTGCCAGTAGTATACTCTGGCTAGCGGGATTAGGAGAGACCCAGTCCTTC. As protein: CASSILWLAGLGETQSF. This chain links TRBV19 with TRBJ2-5; 9 bases line up with TRBD2. The V gene's germline CDR1 is LNHDA and CDR2 SQIVND (reference sequence). The CDR3 runs to 17 residues.